The clone carrying this T cell receptor beta chain was counted a single time. CDR3 length equals 17 residues. Germline values: CDR1 LNHDA, CDR2 SQIVND (reference sequence). V gave up 4 bases and J gave up 3 bases, with 19 bases separating them. Libraries were prepared by immunoSEQ multiplex PCR; TCRdb keeps only in-frame clonotypes and omits some of them. The table records approximately 2.1 million clones, approximately 93% of them present only once. The sample belongs to a study of shared clonotypes between healthy human individuals. All donors were healthy HIV-negative adults lacking recent acute infections or vaccinations.

The sequencing sample was made of naive CD4+ T cells from PBMCs. Subset in this sample: CD45RA+ positively selected. The receptor comes from a young man in good health. Some clones in this sample may be carry-over from other donors' samples. The chain has TRBV19 and TRBJ2-1, with D possibly matching TRBD2 (6 bases). The CDR3 region has the DNA TGTGCCAGTAGTACTATCTACACCGGGACTGGCTACAATGAGCAGTTCTTC. It yields the protein CASSTIYTGTGYNEQFF. Full variable domain (missing parts from reference TRBV19 and TRBJ2-1): DGGITQSPKYLFRKEGQNVTLSCEQNLNHDAMYWYRQDPGQGLRLIYYSQIVNDFQKGDIAEGYSVSREKKESFPLTVTSAQKNPTAFYLCASSTIYTGTGYNEQFFGPGTRLTVL.